This T cell receptor beta chain was profiled in a study of T-cell reconstitution after alpha-beta-depleted transplantation in children. The TCRbeta library incorporated unique molecular identifiers. TCRdb analysed the PCR reads with MiXCR anew, one entry per CDR3 protein. The sample has approximately 220,000 distinct CDR3 sequences, approximately 17% seen once; the top ten hold around two fifths. As concerns this clonotype: Its matching antigen is unknown.

Study results and limitations: Where alpha-beta T cells came from about two months after transplant was reportedly several hundred expanded graft clones. Most T-cell counts and diversity one year after the transplant came from T cells that were newly produced.

The germline V and J ends were trimmed by 3 bases and 3 bases, with 14 bases remaining between them. The length of the CDR3 is 15 residues. Germline loops: CDR1 MNHEY, CDR2 SVGAGI. The chain combines TRBV6-5 with TRBJ1-1; D ambiguous. This clonotype originated in a male patient between 2 and 10 years old who had a stem cell transplant for acute lymphoblastic leukemia, so the T cells may come from the graft donor. Sequencing was performed on PBMCs, mostly from graft donor cells, taken 360 days after TCRalphabeta/CD19-depleted stem cell transplant. Here the CDR3 DNA reads TGTGCCAGCAGTTATTTGGGAGTGCGGGACACTGAAGCTTTCTTT. As protein: CASSYLGVRDTEAFF.